The clone carrying this T cell receptor (beta chain) was observed a few times. The sample originates from a study of early T cells in non-severe SARS-CoV-2 infection. TCRdb reanalysed the 5' RACE reads using MiXCR and keeps one entry per CDR3 protein. The table includes tens of thousands of distinct CDR3 sequences, roughly 6% detected once. Trimming at V came to 5 bases and at J to 3 bases, leaving 7 bases not matched to a gene. CDR1 and CDR2 from the germline V gene are MGHRA and YSYEKL. The CDR3 is 15 residues long. Sequenced: whole blood. The chain uses TRBV4-1 and TRBJ2-3; TRBD2 matches at 8 bases. The TCR was taken from an adult who was a healthcare worker with PCR-confirmed SARS-CoV-2 infection or an uninfected control (not recorded which). CDR3 region: CASSRPSGGTDTQYF. Here the CDR3 DNA reads TGCGCCAGCAGCAGACCAAGCGGGGGAACAGATACGCAGTATTTT.